This T cell receptor beta chain is drawn from a study of OX40 agonist ivuxolimab in advanced cancers. Method: immunoSEQ multiplex PCR; TCRdb's copy keeps in-frame clones and lacks some. The profile shows some 41,000 clones, over 80% of them singletons. Per germline, CDR1 WSHSY and CDR2 SAAADI. Deletions cut 5 bases from V and 0 bases from J, with 0 bases between. This CDR3 region has 11 residues. The rearrangement joins TRBV10-2 to TRBJ2-3; D remains unclear. The specimen comprised CD4+ or CD8+ T cells sorted from blood, sampled in a trial of the OX40 agonist ivuxolimab. The source of this sequence is an adult with an advanced solid tumor such as melanoma, head and neck, liver or kidney cancer. CDR3 in amino acids: CASSSTDTQYF. The CDR3 DNA follows: TGCGCCAGCAGTAGCACAGATACGCAGTATTTT.